What follows are 20 T cell receptor beta chains derived from one specimen sequenced in a study of blood T cell repertoires in COVID-19. Sequencing used immunoSEQ multiplex PCR; TCRdb keeps in-frame clones, though not all of them. The sample lists fewer than 400,000 clones; just under 90% were seen once. The sequenced material came from peripheral blood. The receptors were gathered from a woman aged 25 to 39 with COVID-19, enrolled during active disease.

The chain links TRBV7-6 to TRBJ1-1; D perhaps matches TRBD1 (6 bases). Germline V gives CDR1 SGHVS, CDR2 FNYEAQ. Trimming cost V 1 base and J 5 bases, with 14 bases left between them. This CDR3 comprises 15 residues. The CDR3, as DNA: TGTGCCAGCAGCTTAGATCCGGGAGGGGGAACTGAAGCTTTCTTT. This codes for CASSLDPGGGTEAFF. Full variable domain (rest looked up from reference TRBV7-6 and TRBJ1-1): GAGVSQSPRYKVTKRGQDVALRCDPISGHVSLYWYRQALGQGPEFLTYFNYEAQQDKSGLPNDRFSAERPEGSISTLTIQRTEQRDSAMYRCASSLDPGGGTEAFFGQGTRLTVV.

This sequence joins TRBV4-3 and TRBJ1-6, with 10 bases that match TRBD1. The CDR3 spans 18 residues. CDR1 LGHNA and CDR2 YSLEER come from the germline V gene. V lost 0 bases to trimming and J lost 7 bases; unmatched junction nucleotides: 9. The CDR3 spells CASSQESPPGQGNSPLHF. CDR3 DNA sequence: TGCGCCAGCAGCCAAGAAAGCCCACCGGGACAGGGGAATTCACCCCTCCACTTT.

This sequence joins TRBV20-1 and TRBJ2-1; D call uncertain. The CDR3 has 11 residues. Trimming shortened V by 7 bases and J by 12 bases, and 16 bases separated the two germline ends. Per the germline V gene, CDR1 is DFQATT and CDR2 is SNEGSKA (reference sequence). CDR3 region: CSVPSYQRQFF. The CDR3 nucleotides read TGCAGTGTCCCGAGCTACCAGCGGCAGTTCTTC.

CDR3 sequence: CASSLARGNTIYF. The CDR3 DNA is TGTGCCAGCAGCCTCGCTCGGGGAAACACCATATATTTT. The chain joins TRBV7-2 to TRBJ1-3; unclear D gene. Trimming removed 5 bases at V and 4 bases at J, with 9 bases between. The CDR3 extends over 13 amino acids. Germline CDR1 SGHTA, CDR2 FQGNSA.

The V call is TRBV7-6, the J call TRBJ2-3; 9 nucleotides agree with TRBD2. V dropped 2 bases and J dropped 3; count of bases not matched to a gene: 15. The CDR3 contains 19 residues. Germline CDR1 is SGHVS and CDR2 is FNYEAQ. CDR3 bases: TGTGCCAGCAGCTTAAAGAAGTGGGGACTAGCAATAAATACAGATACGCAGTATTTT. The encoded protein is CASSLKKWGLAINTDTQYF.

This sequence joins TRBV7-9 and TRBJ1-2; 7 bases align to TRBD1. This CDR3 comprises 13 residues. Trimming took 4 bases from V and 6 from J; bases not matched to a gene: 5. In germline, CDR1 is SEHNR, CDR2 FQNEAQ (reference sequence). For the CDR3, the DNA is TGTGCCAGCAGCTCGGGACAGCTAGATGGCTACACCTTC. It yields the protein CASSSGQLDGYTF.

This chain links TRBV3-1 (or the pseudogene TRBV3-2) with TRBJ1-1, with 9 bases lining up with TRBD1. Germline-derived CDR1 and CDR2 are LGHDT and YNNKEL (reference sequence). V trimming: 4 bases; J trimming: 10 bases; junction bases outside the gene matches: 10. The length of the CDR3 is 14 residues. The CDR3 spells CASSPRDREGTAFF. The CDR3 coding sequence is TGTGCCAGCAGCCCTCGGGACAGGGAAGGTACAGCTTTCTTT.

The rearrangement links TRBV5-6 to TRBJ1-5, with 10 bases that match TRBD1. V shed 4 bases and J 4 bases; nucleotides not matched to a gene: 14. The CDR3 consists of 18 residues. Germline-derived CDR1 and CDR2 are SGHDT and YYEEEE. The CDR3 spells CASSLRPRTGGRNQPQHF. In DNA, the CDR3 is TGTGCCAGCAGCCTCCGTCCCCGGACAGGGGGAAGGAATCAGCCCCAGCATTTT. The complete variable domain, with remaining parts taken from reference TRBV5-6 and TRBJ1-5, reads DAGVTQSPTHLIKTRGQQVTLRCSPKSGHDTVSWYQQALGQGPQFIFQYYEEEERQRGNFPDRFSGHQFPNYSSELNVNALLLGDSALYLCASSLRPRTGGRNQPQHFGDGTRLSIL.

Only one count was recorded for this clone. The chain employs TRBV11-2 and TRBJ1-1, with 10 bases fitting TRBD1. The V and J ends lost 5 bases and 10 bases, in that order; junction bases with no gene match: 7. The CDR3 runs 13 residues. Germline CDR1 and CDR2: SGHAT and FQNNGV. The CDR3 DNA reads TGTGCCAGCAGCCCACGGACAGGGGGGGGAGCTTTCTTT. It encodes CASSPRTGGGAFF.

This clone showed up just a few times. This chain uses TRBV28 with TRBJ2-2, with D uncertain. The CDR3 extends over 13 amino acids. Trimming took 6 bases from V and 0 from J, leaving 5 bases between them. Per the germline V gene, CDR1 is MDHEN and CDR2 is SYDVKM. The CDR3 loop is CASSHSNTGELFF. CDR3 in DNA: TGTGCCAGCAGCCACTCGAACACCGGGGAGCTGTTTTTT.

J is TRBJ2-1 and V is TRBV18, with TRBD1 identical over 10 bases. This CDR3 has 17 residues. V lost 5 bases and J lost 0; bases outside the gene matches: 7. CDR1 KGHSH and CDR2 LQKENI come from the germline V gene. CDR3 residues: CASSFTWTGGSYNEQFF. CDR3 DNA sequence: TGTGCCAGCTCATTCACCTGGACAGGGGGCTCCTACAATGAGCAGTTCTTC.

The V gene is TRBV27, the J gene TRBJ1-3; D remains unclear. The CDR3 spans 14 residues. Trimming pared 2 bases from V and 1 base from J, leaving 6 bases between. Looked up from germline, CDR1 is MNHEY and CDR2 is SMNVEV (reference sequence). DNA for the CDR3: TGTGCCAGCAGTTTAACTACATCTGGAAACACCATATATTTT. Translated: CASSLTTSGNTIYF.

The rearrangement joins TRBV25-1 to TRBJ2-5; 10 bases fit TRBD1. J lost 1 base, V lost 4 bases, and 12 bases had no gene match. CDR1 and CDR2 from the germline V gene are MGHDK and SYGVNS. The CDR3 has 18 amino acids. The CDR3 loop is CASSGGQGRFSPQETQYF. The CDR3 DNA sequence: TGTGCCAGCAGTGGGGGACAGGGGCGCTTCTCCCCCCAAGAGACCCAGTACTTC. Filled out from reference TRBV25-1 and TRBJ2-5, the complete variable domain reads EADIYQTPRYLVIGTGKKITLECSQTMGHDKMYWYQQDPGMELHLIHYSYGVNSTEKGDLSSESTVSRIRTEHFPLTLESARPSHTSQYLCASSGGQGRFSPQETQYFGPGTRLLVL.

The chain recombines TRBV5-1 with TRBJ1-1; D not certain. The CDR3 has 15 residues. Germline loops: CDR1 SGHRS, CDR2 YFSETQ. The V and J ends lost 0 bases and 6 bases respectively, with 15 bases between them. The CDR3 nucleotides are TGCGCCAGCAGCTTGGTTTGGGAGGGTCGGCCTGAAGCTTTCTTT. Residues: CASSLVWEGRPEAFF. Supplemented by reference TRBV5-1 and TRBJ1-1, the full variable domain reads KAGVTQTPRYLIKTRGQQVTLSCSPISGHRSVSWYQQTPGQGLQFLFEYFSETQRNKGNFPGRFSGRQFSNSRSEMNVSTLELGDSALYLCASSLVWEGRPEAFFGQGTRLTVV.

The chain carries TRBV4-1 and TRBJ1-5; D not resolved. The CDR3 is made up of 16 amino acids. V was shortened by 1 base and J by 0 bases, with 10 bases between the two germline ends. Germline V CDR1 and CDR2: MGHRA, YSYEKL. The CDR3 loop is CASSQGGSFSNQPQHF. For the CDR3, the DNA is TGCGCCAGCAGCCAAGGAGGCAGCTTTAGCAATCAGCCCCAGCATTTT.

The chain uses TRBV2 and TRBJ2-5, with 7 bases identical to TRBD2. Unmatched junction bases numbered 10, after V lost 7 bases and J lost 2 bases. Germline V gives CDR1 SNHLY, CDR2 FYNNEI. The CDR3 loop spans 15 amino acids. In DNA form, the CDR3 reads TGTGCCAGCACAAGGGAGCGGGGACTACAAGAGACCCAGTACTTC. Amino acid sequence: CASTRERGLQETQYF.

The chain uses TRBV24-1 and TRBJ2-1; D perhaps matches TRBD1 (6 bases). The CDR3 has 15 residues. In germline, CDR1 is KGHDR, CDR2 SFDVKD. V was clipped by 3 bases and J by 3 bases, with 11 bases between them. CDR3: CATSDPGHLYNEQFF. The DNA for the CDR3 is TGTGCCACCAGTGATCCGGGACACCTCTACAATGAGCAGTTCTTC.

The gene calls are TRBV4-3 and TRBJ2-7, with 9 bases matching TRBD1. V shed 2 bases, J shed 4 bases, and the junction held 6 bases outside the gene matches. Per germline, CDR1 LGHNA and CDR2 YSLEER. The CDR3 runs 15 residues. In DNA form, the CDR3 reads TGCGCCAGCAGCCAAAGTTCGGGACAGGGTTACGAGCAGTACTTC. This sequence encodes CASSQSSGQGYEQYF.

The gene calls are TRBV19 and TRBJ1-5, with 7 bases fitting TRBD1. Germline-derived CDR1 and CDR2 are LNHDA and SQIVND (reference sequence). V shed 3 bases, J shed 6 bases, and the junction held 20 bases outside the gene matches. The CDR3 totals 19 residues. CDR3 residues: CASSISWAGGSLWGQPQHF. As DNA, the CDR3 is TGTGCCAGTAGTATTTCGTGGGCAGGGGGTTCCCTATGGGGTCAGCCCCAGCATTTT.

This clone was detected ten times or more. The chain is built from TRBV29-1 and TRBJ1-5; tentatively, D is TRBD1 (5 bases). The germline gives CDR1 SQVTM, CDR2 ANQGSEA. The CDR3 covers 12 residues. The V and J ends lost 7 bases and 8 bases respectively, with 15 bases between them. The CDR3 region is CSAGFLGEPQHF. The DNA for the CDR3 is TGCAGCGCTGGTTTCCTAGGGGAGCCCCAGCATTTT.